This TCR beta chain emerged from a study of identical twins. TCRdb passed the 5' RACE reads through MiXCR, listing each CDR3 protein once. This repertoire shows hundreds of thousands of distinct CDR3 sequences, around a tenth found once; its top ten account for just over 5%. With 3 bases removed from V and 1 base from J, the gap between germline ends came to 10 bases. The CDR3 is 15 residues long. Germline CDR1 reads SNHLY; CDR2 reads FYNNEI. The receptor comes from a woman between 18 and 29 years old in good health. The material sequenced was memory (CD45RO+) T cells sorted from blood. This chain uses TRBV2 with TRBJ2-1, with D tentatively TRBD2 (6 bases). The CDR3: CASSERRESYNEQFF. CDR3 nucleotide sequence: TGTGCCAGCAGTGAGCGGCGGGAATCCTACAATGAGCAGTTCTTC.